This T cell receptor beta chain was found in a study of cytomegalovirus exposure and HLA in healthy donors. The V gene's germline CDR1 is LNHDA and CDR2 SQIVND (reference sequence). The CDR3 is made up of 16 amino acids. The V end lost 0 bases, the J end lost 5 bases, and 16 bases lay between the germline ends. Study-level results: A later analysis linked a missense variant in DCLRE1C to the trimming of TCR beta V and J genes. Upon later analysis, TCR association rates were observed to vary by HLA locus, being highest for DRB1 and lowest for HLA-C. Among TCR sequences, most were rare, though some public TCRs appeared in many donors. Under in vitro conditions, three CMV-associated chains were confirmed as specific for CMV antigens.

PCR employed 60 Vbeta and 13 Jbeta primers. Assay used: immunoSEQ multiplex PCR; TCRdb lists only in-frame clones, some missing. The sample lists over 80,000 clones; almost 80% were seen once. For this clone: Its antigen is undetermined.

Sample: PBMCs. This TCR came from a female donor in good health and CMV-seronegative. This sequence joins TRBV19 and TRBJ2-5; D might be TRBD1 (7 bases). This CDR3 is CASSIELQGRWETQYF. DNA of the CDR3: TGTGCCAGTAGTATAGAGCTACAGGGGAGGTGGGAGACCCAGTACTTC.